This record covers a single TCR beta chain. The CDR3 runs to 14 residues. Germline assignment: CDR1 GTSNPN and CDR2 SVGIG (reference sequence). V was trimmed by 1 base and J by 5 bases, leaving 11 bases between them. In the authors' methods: Reference gene primer amplification yielded estimated nucleated cell counts. The protocol was immunoSEQ multiplex PCR, while the TCRdb copy is restricted to in-frame clones and leaves out a portion. That table furnishes V, J and clone size, whereas the DNA furnished D and trimming. The table has about 200,000 clones, 65% to 85% seen once. The source of the sample is a study of blood T cell repertoires in COVID-19. Study as a whole: Sources were T cells, B-cell-depleted T cells, or PBMCs; the material itself was cDNA or gDNA.

This receptor was obtained from a woman older than 75 with acute or convalescent COVID-19. J is TRBJ2-2 and V is TRBV30, with a tentative D call TRBD2 (5 bases). Material: peripheral blood. The chain's CDR3 is CAWSEGLGTGELFF. In nucleotides, the CDR3 is TGTGCCTGGAGTGAAGGACTTGGTACCGGGGAGCTGTTTTTT.